Presented here are 7 T cell receptor beta chains from one specimen sequenced in a study of human T cells and chemical hapten exposure (dated by TCRdb to 2020 to 2023). To prepare the library, RACE was applied. The reads were generated on a NextSeq 500. TCRdb took the public reads, trimmed them with fastp at Q25, ran MiXCR for clone calling and kept in-frame beta chains. Duplicate CDR3 protein sequences are folded into a single record with the most common DNA and genes. Here the sample has approximately 260,000 distinct CDR3 sequences; around 7% occur a single time. The ten largest clones add up to more than 0.95% of the sample. The time point label on this specimen signifies: pre-sensitization, week 0. The treatment or condition label, as the study defines it: therapeutic diphenylcyclopropenone sensitization with weekly scalp DPC. The starting material was whole blood, obtained in connection with sensitization to the hapten diphenylcyclopropenone (DPC). The receptors shown here come from a young man with alopecia areata. Some clones in this sample may be carry-over from other donors' samples.

The chain recombines TRBV9 with TRBJ2-7; 7 positions agree with TRBD1. Germline CDR1 is SGDLS and CDR2 is YYNGEE. The CDR3 spans 15 residues. The V gene end was trimmed by 0 bases and the J gene end by 0 bases; junction bases not matched to a gene: 3. CDR3 nucleotides: TGTGCCAGCAGCGTAGAGGGGGCGGTCTCCTACGAGCAGTACTTC. Amino acid sequence: CASSVEGAVSYEQYF. The whole variable domain, filled in from reference TRBV9 and TRBJ2-7, reads DSGVTQTPKHLITATGQRVTLRCSPRSGDLSVYWYQQSLDQGLQFLIQYYNGEERAKGNILERFSAQQFPDLHSELNLSSLELGDSALYFCASSVEGAVSYEQYFGPGTRLTVT.

This clonotype appeared a few times. Here the CDR3 reads CASSSNNAQETQYF. The CDR3 region has the DNA TGTGCCAGCAGTTCGAATAATGCTCAAGAGACCCAGTACTTC. The chain recombines TRBV6-6 with TRBJ2-5; D gene uncertain. Trimming pared 4 bases from V and 2 bases from J, leaving 11 bases between. Germline V gene sequence: CDR1 MNHNY, CDR2 SVGAGI (reference sequence). This CDR3 spans 14 amino acids.

This clonotype was found a few times. V usage is TRBV12-3 or TRBV12-4 and J usage is TRBJ1-2, with TRBD1 as a possible D gene (5 bases). V was pared by 2 bases and J by 5 bases, with 15 bases between. The CDR3 is 15 amino acids. The CDR3 region has the DNA TGTGCCAGCAGTTTAATCGCGGGGGGAGAGTATGGCTACACCTTC. Protein product: CASSLIAGGEYGYTF.

In this sample, this clonotype turned up a few times. This chain connects TRBV5-1 to TRBJ2-5; TRBD2 aligns across 12 bases. This CDR3 is 16 amino acids long. CDR1 and CDR2 from the germline V gene are SGHRS and YFSETQ. J was trimmed by 1 base and V by 4 bases; bases with no gene match: 5. DNA of the CDR3: TGCGCCAGCAGCGCAGCACTAGCGGGGGGCCAAGAGACCCAGTACTTC. Translating it yields CASSAALAGGQETQYF.

This clonotype was seen more than once but under ten times. V is TRBV11-2 and J is TRBJ2-7; TRBD2 is a possible D gene (5 bases). V lost 5 bases, J lost 2 bases, and 10 bases lay in between. The CDR3 loop spans 13 amino acids. In germline, CDR1 is SGHAT, CDR2 FQNNGV. CDR3 nucleotides: TGTGCCAGCAGCCGGACTGTAGCCTACGAGCAGTACTTC. Amino acids: CASSRTVAYEQYF. Complete variable domain (other parts from reference TRBV11-2 and TRBJ2-7): EAGVAQSPRYKIIEKRQSVAFWCNPISGHATLYWYQQILGQGPKLLIQFQNNGVVDDSQLPKDRFSAERLKGVDSTLKIQPAKLEDSAVYLCASSRTVAYEQYFGPGTRLTVT.

This clonotype was detected a few times. The V and J genes are TRBV9 and TRBJ2-7; possibly TRBD2 for D (5 bases). CDR3 size: 16 residues. V lost 3 bases and J lost 7, with 23 bases in between. The germline V gene encodes CDR1 SGDLS and CDR2 YYNGEE. CDR3 residues: CASSAGSMGQVGEQYF. The CDR3 region has the DNA TGTGCCAGCAGCGCGGGAAGTATGGGCCAGGTGGGGGAGCAGTACTTC.

The chain employs TRBV6-5 and TRBJ1-5; possibly TRBD1 for D (5 bases). Trimming took 9 bases from V and 2 from J, leaving 20 bases between them. CDR1 and CDR2 from the germline V gene are MNHEY and SVGAGI. The CDR3 spans 16 residues. The CDR3 DNA reads as TGTGCCAGTAGGAGTGTTAGGGGTTTGGGCAATCAGCCCCAGCATTTT. Its protein product is CASRSVRGLGNQPQHF.